This TCR beta chain appears in the sequencing data of a study of shared clonotypes between healthy human individuals. Terminally differentiated effector memory CD45RA+ cells were left out of the naive CD8 fraction, which was CD45RO-negative and positively selected for CCR7. The assay was immunoSEQ multiplex PCR, and TCRdb's table has in-frame clones only and misses some. The repertoire has roughly 2,000,000 clones, about 95% of them found once; the top ten carry under 1.5%. Study outcomes and limitations: Rarefaction revealed incomplete sorted-subset sequencing despite large depth. The study found lower generation probabilities in non-shared clonotypes than in those shared by all four donors.

On this clone itself: The target antigen is unknown.

The sequence came from a man aged 18 to 30 in good health. Source material: naive CD8+ T cells sorted from blood.

The CDR3 region is CAWSPAQPRFGNTIYF. Here the CDR3 DNA reads TGTGCCTGGAGTCCCGCACAGCCCAGGTTTGGAAACACCATATATTTT. The rearrangement joins TRBV30 to TRBJ1-3; D ambiguous. The ends were cut back, 2 bases at V and 3 bases at J, with 17 bases in the middle. This CDR3 comprises 16 residues. Looked up from germline, CDR1 is GTSNPN and CDR2 is SVGIG (reference sequence).